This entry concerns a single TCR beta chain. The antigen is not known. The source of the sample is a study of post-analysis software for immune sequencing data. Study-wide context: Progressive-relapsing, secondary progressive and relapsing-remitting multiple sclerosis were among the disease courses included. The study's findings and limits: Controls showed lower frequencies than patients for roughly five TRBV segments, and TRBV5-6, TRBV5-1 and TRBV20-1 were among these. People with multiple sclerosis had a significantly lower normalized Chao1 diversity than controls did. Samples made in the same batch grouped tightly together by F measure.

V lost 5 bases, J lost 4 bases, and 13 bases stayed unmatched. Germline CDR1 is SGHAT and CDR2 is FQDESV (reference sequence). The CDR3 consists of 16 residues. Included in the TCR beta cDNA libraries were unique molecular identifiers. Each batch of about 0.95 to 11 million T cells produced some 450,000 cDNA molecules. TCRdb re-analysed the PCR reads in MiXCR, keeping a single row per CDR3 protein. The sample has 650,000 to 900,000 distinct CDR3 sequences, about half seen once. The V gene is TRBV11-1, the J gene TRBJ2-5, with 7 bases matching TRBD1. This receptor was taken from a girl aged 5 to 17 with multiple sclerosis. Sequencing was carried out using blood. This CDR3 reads CASSPRTGPRGETQYF. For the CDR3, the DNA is TGTGCCAGCAGCCCCCGGACAGGCCCACGCGGAGAGACCCAGTACTTC.